Below, 5 T cell receptor beta chains from the same sample are listed, as sequenced in a study of blood T cell repertoires in COVID-19. Using immunoSEQ multiplex PCR, the repertoire was profiled, and TCRdb retains in-frame clones only, with some absent. Of about 210,000 clones listed, around 80% are singletons. Sequencing used peripheral blood. These receptors all stem from a woman aged 35 to 49 with acute or convalescent COVID-19.

To note about this clone: Additional DNA sequences in this sample encode the identical CDR3. V usage is TRBV18 and J usage is TRBJ1-1; tentatively, D is TRBD1 (6 bases). The CDR3 is 15 residues long. Germline V CDR1 and CDR2: KGHSH, LQKENI. V gave up 6 bases and J gave up 0 bases, with 14 bases separating them. As DNA, the CDR3 is TGTGCCAGCTCGCCGGACAGTTTCATGAACACTGAAGCTTTCTTT. The encoded protein is CASSPDSFMNTEAFF.

For the CDR3, the DNA is TGTGCCAGCAGCGTCTATTCTGGTCGGCATGCGGACACCATATATTTT. It specifies CASSVYSGRHADTIYF. V and J are TRBV3-1 (or the pseudogene TRBV3-2) and TRBJ1-3, with D uncertain. CDR3 length equals 16 residues. Germline V gives CDR1 LGHDT, CDR2 YNNKEL (reference sequence). V shed 5 bases and J shed 8 bases, with 22 bases lying between them.

This chain connects TRBV3-1 (or the pseudogene TRBV3-2) to TRBJ2-1; a possible D gene is TRBD1 (6 bases). CDR3 length equals 16 residues. Trimming shortened V by 2 bases and J by 4 bases, and 15 bases separated the two germline ends. CDR1 and CDR2 from the germline V gene are LGHDT and YNNKEL (reference sequence). In DNA form, the CDR3 reads TGTGCCAGCAGCCAATTCCCCAGGGGACGGTACAATGAGCAGTTCTTC. Translation: CASSQFPRGRYNEQFF.

This chain joins TRBV7-6 and TRBJ2-1, with a possible D match to TRBD2 (5 bases). Trimming removed 5 bases at V and 0 bases at J, with 14 bases between. CDR1 is SGHVS, CDR2 FNYEAQ, per germline. CDR3 length equals 16 residues. CDR3 residues: CASSLGLQSSYNEQFF. The CDR3, as DNA: TGTGCCAGCAGCCTTGGACTGCAGAGCTCCTACAATGAGCAGTTCTTC.

The chain links TRBV30 to TRBJ2-2; maybe TRBD1 (6 bases). The germline V gene has CDR1 GTSNPN and CDR2 SVGIG (reference sequence). Trimming cost V 0 bases and J 5 bases, with 10 bases left between them. The CDR3 spans 14 residues. CDR3: CAWSVGRGTGELFF. CDR3 DNA: TGTGCCTGGAGTGTGGGAAGGGGGACCGGGGAGCTGTTTTTT.